This T cell receptor beta chain was profiled in a study of PD-1 blockade in classical Hodgkin lymphoma. Sequencing used immunoSEQ multiplex PCR; TCRdb keeps in-frame clones, though not all of them. The sample shows about 110,000 clones, roughly 87% of them seen only once. Every patient experienced relapse after autologous stem cell transplantation, and brentuximab vedotin exposure varied. This clone was detected only once. Trimming removed 0 bases from V and 1 base from J, with 6 bases in between. CDR3 length: 15 residues. Germline assignment: CDR1 LGHNA and CDR2 YNFKEQ. The sample was peripheral blood mononuclear cells (PBMCs), taken before the second cycle of nivolumab. This clonotype was obtained from a human donor with classical Hodgkin lymphoma. The genes are TRBV4-2 and TRBJ2-2; D remains unclear. The CDR3 DNA sequence: TGTGCCAGCAGCCAAGATTCAGGGAACACCGGGGAGCTGTTTTTT. It codes for CASSQDSGNTGELFF.